The entry below describes one T cell receptor beta chain. Its specificity is not known. This sample is part of a study of T cell responses to AZD1222 COVID-19 vaccine. General study results and limits: Vaccination with two AZD1222 doses was followed by a rise in Spike-specific TCR breadth and depth. At baseline, just six AZD1222 recipients tested seropositive.

Here immunoSEQ multiplex PCR was the method, and the copy in TCRdb shows in-frame clones only, minus some. The sample shows over 100,000 clones, about 94% of them seen only once. This TCR came from an adult in good health. Sequencing used peripheral blood, obtained on day 0 of AZD1222 vaccination.

CDR3 nucleotides: TGTGCCACCAGCAGAGATTCGGGGTGGGTCCCGGGCTACACCTTC. Its translation is CATSRDSGWVPGYTF. This chain uses TRBV15 with TRBJ1-2; D gene uncertain. The germline V gene has CDR1 LNHNV and CDR2 YYDKDF (reference sequence). CDR3 size: 15 residues. V shed 0 bases and J shed 8 bases, with 16 bases lying between them.